The 6 T cell receptor beta chains below were found in one sample sequenced in a study of blood T cell repertoires in COVID-19. The method was immunoSEQ multiplex PCR; TCRdb's version includes in-frame clones alone and lacks a portion of them. Among tens of thousands of clones, around 90% were seen once, and the ten largest hold over 12%. The sequenced sample was peripheral blood. Receptor source: a male donor with acute or convalescent COVID-19.

The chain uses TRBV30 and TRBJ1-2; D unclear. With 0 bases removed from V and 4 bases from J, the gap between germline ends came to 21 bases. Germline lookup yields CDR1 GTSNPN and CDR2 SVGIG (reference sequence). The length of the CDR3 is 17 residues. CDR3 amino acids: CAWSVRVGSAAFYGYTF. The DNA of the CDR3 is TGTGCCTGGAGTGTAAGAGTTGGTTCAGCGGCATTCTATGGCTACACCTTC. Combining the CDR3 with reference TRBV30 and TRBJ1-2 gives the whole variable domain SQTIHQWPATLVQPVGSPLSLECTVEGTSNPNLYWYRQAAGRGLQLLFYSVGIGQISSEVPQNLSASRPQDRQFILSSKKLLLSDSGFYLCAWSVRVGSAAFYGYTFGSGTRLTVV.

The rearrangement uses TRBV29-1 and TRBJ1-6; D gene ambiguous. The V gene's germline CDR1 is SQVTM and CDR2 ANQGSEA. Between the trimmed V and J ends, which lost 4 bases and 9 bases, there was a span of 16 bases. This CDR3 has 14 residues. The CDR3 region is CSVAETALSSPLHF. The CDR3 DNA reads TGCAGCGTTGCGGAGACTGCCCTGAGTTCACCCCTCCACTTT. Full variable domain (rest looked up from reference TRBV29-1 and TRBJ1-6): SAVISQKPSRDICQRGTSLTIQCQVDSQVTMMFWYRQQPGQSLTLIATANQGSEATYESGFVIDKFPISRPNLTFSTLTVSNMSPEDSSIYLCSVAETALSSPLHFGNGTRLTVT.

This chain uses TRBV28 with TRBJ1-2; no clear D. The CDR3 extends over 12 amino acids. V gave up 3 bases and J gave up 8 bases, with 10 bases separating them. Germline loops: CDR1 MDHEN, CDR2 SYDVKM. CDR3 sequence (DNA): TGTGCCAGCAGTTTTGTGGGGAGCGGCTACACCTTC. It specifies CASSFVGSGYTF.

The chain employs TRBV5-1 and TRBJ2-4, with 11 nucleotides matching TRBD1. This CDR3 contains 15 residues. CDR1 and CDR2 (germline): SGHRS, YFSETQ. The ends lost 4 bases at V and 8 bases at J; junction bases unmatched: 8. The DNA of the CDR3 is TGCGCCAGCAGCCCTGGACAGGGGGCTTTAGACATTCAGTACTTC. Translated: CASSPGQGALDIQYF.

A single count supports this clone. DNA for the CDR3: TGTGCCAGCAGTCACGACAGGGGGCTGGACACCGGGGAGCTGTTTTTT. It specifies CASSHDRGLDTGELFF. The V gene is TRBV25-1, the J gene TRBJ2-2; 10 nucleotides align to TRBD1. In germline, CDR1 is MGHDK, CDR2 SYGVNS. The CDR3 loop spans 16 amino acids. With V trimmed by 5 bases and J by 3 bases, 6 bases remained unmatched. Together with reference TRBV25-1 and TRBJ2-2, the CDR3 gives the full variable domain: EADIYQTPRYLVIGTGKKITLECSQTMGHDKMYWYQQDPGMELHLIHYSYGVNSTEKGDLSSESTVSRIRTEHFPLTLESARPSHTSQYLCASSHDRGLDTGELFFGEGSRLTVL.

This clone has only a few counts. The chain has TRBV19 and TRBJ2-7; 11 nucleotides line up with TRBD2. The CDR3 totals 13 residues. CDR1 is LNHDA and CDR2 is SQIVND in the germline V gene (reference sequence). The V gene end was trimmed by 5 bases and the J gene end by 11 bases; junction bases not matched to a gene: 8. CDR3 DNA sequence: TGTGCCAGTAGTCCTCGGACTAGCGGGCGAAAGTACTTC. Encoded protein: CASSPRTSGRKYF.